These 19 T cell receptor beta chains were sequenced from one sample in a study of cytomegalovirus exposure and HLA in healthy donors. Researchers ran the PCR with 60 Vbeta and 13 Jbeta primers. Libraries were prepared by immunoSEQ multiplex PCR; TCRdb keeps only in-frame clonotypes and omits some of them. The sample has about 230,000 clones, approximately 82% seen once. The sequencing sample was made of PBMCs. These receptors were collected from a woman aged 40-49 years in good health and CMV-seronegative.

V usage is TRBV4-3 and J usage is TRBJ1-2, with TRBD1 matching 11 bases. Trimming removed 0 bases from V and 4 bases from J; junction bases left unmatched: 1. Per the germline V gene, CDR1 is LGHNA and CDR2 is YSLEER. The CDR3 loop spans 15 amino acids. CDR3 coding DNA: TGCGCCAGCAGCCAAGACGGACAGGGGGCCTATGGCTACACCTTC. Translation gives CASSQDGQGAYGYTF.

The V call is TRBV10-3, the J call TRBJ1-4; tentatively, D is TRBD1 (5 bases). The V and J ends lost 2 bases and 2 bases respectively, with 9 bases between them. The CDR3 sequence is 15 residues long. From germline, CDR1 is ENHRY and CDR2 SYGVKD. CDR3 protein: CAISERAGTNEKLFF. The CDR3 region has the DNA TGTGCCATCAGTGAGAGAGCAGGGACTAATGAAAAACTGTTTTTT.

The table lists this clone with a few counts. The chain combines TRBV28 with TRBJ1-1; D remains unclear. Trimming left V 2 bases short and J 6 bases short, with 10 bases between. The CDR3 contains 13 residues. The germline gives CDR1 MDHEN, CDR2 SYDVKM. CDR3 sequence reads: CASSLEGWPEAFF. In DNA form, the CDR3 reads TGTGCCAGCAGTTTAGAGGGATGGCCTGAAGCTTTCTTT.

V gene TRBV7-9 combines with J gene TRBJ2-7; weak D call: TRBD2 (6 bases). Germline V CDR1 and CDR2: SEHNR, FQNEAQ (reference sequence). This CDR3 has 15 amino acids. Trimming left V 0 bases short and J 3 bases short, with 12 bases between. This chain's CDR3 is CASSLAFGRDYEQYF. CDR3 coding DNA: TGTGCCAGCAGCTTAGCGTTCGGGCGGGACTACGAGCAGTACTTC.

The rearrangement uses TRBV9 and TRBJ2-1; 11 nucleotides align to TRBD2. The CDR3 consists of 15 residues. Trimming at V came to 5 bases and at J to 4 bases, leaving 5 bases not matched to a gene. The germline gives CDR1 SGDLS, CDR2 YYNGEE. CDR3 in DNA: TGTGCCAGCAGTTCTAGCGGGGGGTTGTACAATGAGCAGTTCTTC. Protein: CASSSSGGLYNEQFF.

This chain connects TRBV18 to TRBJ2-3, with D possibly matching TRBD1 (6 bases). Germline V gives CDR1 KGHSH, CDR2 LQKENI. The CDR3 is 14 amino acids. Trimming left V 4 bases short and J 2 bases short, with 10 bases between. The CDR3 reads CASSHGTPTDTQYF. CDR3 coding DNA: TGTGCCAGCTCACACGGGACACCCACAGATACGCAGTATTTT.

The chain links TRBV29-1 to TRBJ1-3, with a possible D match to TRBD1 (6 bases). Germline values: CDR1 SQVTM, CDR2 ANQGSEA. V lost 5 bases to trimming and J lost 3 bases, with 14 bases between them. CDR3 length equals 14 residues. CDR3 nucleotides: TGCAGCGTTCTCAGGGGATTAGGTGGAAACACCATATATTTT. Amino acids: CSVLRGLGGNTIYF.

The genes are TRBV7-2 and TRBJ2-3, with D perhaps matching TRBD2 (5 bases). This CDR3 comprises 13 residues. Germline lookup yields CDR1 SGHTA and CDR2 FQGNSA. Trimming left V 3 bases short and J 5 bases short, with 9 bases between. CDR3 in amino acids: CASSFRTVDTQYF. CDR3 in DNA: TGTGCCAGCAGCTTCCGGACTGTAGATACGCAGTATTTT.

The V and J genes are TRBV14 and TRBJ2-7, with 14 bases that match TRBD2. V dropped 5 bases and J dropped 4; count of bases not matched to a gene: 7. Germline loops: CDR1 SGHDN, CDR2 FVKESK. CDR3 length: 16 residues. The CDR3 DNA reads TGTGCCAGCAGCACCGGGACTAGCGGGGGCGGTTACGAGCAGTACTTC. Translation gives CASSTGTSGGGYEQYF.

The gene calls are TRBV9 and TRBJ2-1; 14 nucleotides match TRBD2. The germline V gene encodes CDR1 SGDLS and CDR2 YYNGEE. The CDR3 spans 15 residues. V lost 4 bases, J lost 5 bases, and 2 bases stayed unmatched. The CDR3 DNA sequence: TGTGCCAGCAGCCAGGGACTAGCGGGGGACAATGAGCAGTTCTTC. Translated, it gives CASSQGLAGDNEQFF.

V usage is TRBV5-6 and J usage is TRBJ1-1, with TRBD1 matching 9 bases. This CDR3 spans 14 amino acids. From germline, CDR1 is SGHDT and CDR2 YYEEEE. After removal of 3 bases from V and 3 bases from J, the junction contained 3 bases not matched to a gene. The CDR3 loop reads CASSWTGVHTEAFF. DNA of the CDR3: TGTGCCAGCAGCTGGACAGGGGTTCACACTGAAGCTTTCTTT.

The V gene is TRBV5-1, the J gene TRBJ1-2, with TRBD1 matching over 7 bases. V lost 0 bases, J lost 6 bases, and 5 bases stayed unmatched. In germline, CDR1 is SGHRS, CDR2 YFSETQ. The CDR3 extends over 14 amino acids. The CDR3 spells CASSLGQGWDGYTF. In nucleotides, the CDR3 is TGCGCCAGCAGCTTGGGACAGGGATGGGATGGCTACACCTTC.

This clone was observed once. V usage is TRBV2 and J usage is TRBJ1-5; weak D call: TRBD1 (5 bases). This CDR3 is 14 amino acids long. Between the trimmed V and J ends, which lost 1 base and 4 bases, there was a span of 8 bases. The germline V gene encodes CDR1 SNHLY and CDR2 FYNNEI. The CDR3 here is CASSEDRINQPQHF. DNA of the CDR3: TGTGCCAGCAGTGAAGACAGGATAAATCAGCCCCAGCATTTT. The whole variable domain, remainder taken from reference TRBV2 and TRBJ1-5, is EPEVTQTPSHQVTQMGQEVILRCVPISNHLYFYWYRQILGQKVEFLVSFYNNEISEKSEIFDDQFSVERPDGSNFTLKIRSTKLEDSAMYFCASSEDRINQPQHFGDGTRLSIL.

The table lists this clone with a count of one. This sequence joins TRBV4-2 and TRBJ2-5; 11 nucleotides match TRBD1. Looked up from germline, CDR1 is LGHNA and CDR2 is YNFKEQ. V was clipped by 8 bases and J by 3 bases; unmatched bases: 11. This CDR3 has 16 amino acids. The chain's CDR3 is CASVPGQGGFEETQYF. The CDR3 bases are TGTGCCAGCGTACCGGGACAGGGGGGGTTCGAAGAGACCCAGTACTTC.

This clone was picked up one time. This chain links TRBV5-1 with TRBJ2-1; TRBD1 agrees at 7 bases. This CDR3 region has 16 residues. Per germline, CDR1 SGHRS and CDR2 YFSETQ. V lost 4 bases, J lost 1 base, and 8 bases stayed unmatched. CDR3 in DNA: TGCGCCAGCAGCCTGAGACAGGGTATGTCCTACAATGAGCAGTTCTTC. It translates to CASSLRQGMSYNEQFF.

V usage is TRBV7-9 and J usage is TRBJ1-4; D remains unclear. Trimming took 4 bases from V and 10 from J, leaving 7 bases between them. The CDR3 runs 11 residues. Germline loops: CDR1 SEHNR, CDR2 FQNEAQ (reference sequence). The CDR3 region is CASSSSVKLFF. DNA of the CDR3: TGTGCCAGCAGCTCAAGCGTAAAACTGTTTTTT. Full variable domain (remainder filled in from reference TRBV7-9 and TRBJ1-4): DTGVSQNPRHKITKRGQNVTFRCDPISEHNRLYWYRQTLGQGPEFLTYFQNEAQLEKSRLLSDRFSAERPKGSFSTLEIQRTEQGDSAMYLCASSSSVKLFFGSGTQLSVL.

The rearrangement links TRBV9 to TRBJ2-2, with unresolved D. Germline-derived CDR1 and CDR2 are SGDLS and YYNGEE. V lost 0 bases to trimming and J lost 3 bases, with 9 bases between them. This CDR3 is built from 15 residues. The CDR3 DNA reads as TGTGCCAGCAGCGTAGAGGTGGGCTACACCGGGGAGCTGTTTTTT. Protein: CASSVEVGYTGELFF.

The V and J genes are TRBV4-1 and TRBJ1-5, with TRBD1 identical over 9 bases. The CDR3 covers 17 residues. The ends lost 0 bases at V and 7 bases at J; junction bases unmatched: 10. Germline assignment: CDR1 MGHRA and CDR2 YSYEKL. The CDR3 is CASSQDAGQGTVQPQHF. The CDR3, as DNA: TGCGCCAGCAGCCAAGATGCGGGACAGGGTACGGTACAGCCCCAGCATTTT.

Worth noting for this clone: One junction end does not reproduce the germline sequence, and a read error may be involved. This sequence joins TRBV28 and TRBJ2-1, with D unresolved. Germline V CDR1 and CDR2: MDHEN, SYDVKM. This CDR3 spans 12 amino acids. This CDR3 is CVSSLSVDEQFF. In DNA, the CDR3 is TGTGTCAGCAGTTTAAGCGTTGATGAGCAGTTCTTC.